This T cell receptor beta chain was sequenced during a study of OX40 agonist ivuxolimab in advanced cancers. V shed 5 bases and J 3 bases; nucleotides not matched to a gene: 3. Germline CDR1 reads MDHEN; CDR2 reads SYDVKM. This CDR3 region has 15 residues. Assay used: immunoSEQ multiplex PCR; TCRdb lists only in-frame clones, some missing. The sample yields 99,000 or so clones, around nine tenths seen once. The source was CD4+ or CD8+ T cells sorted from blood, collected in a trial of the OX40 agonist ivuxolimab. V usage is TRBV28 and J usage is TRBJ2-3, with 12 bases lining up with TRBD2. The clonotype originates from an adult with an advanced solid tumor such as melanoma, head and neck, liver or kidney cancer. This CDR3 is CASSLAGGGTDTQYF. DNA for the CDR3: TGTGCCAGCAGTCTAGCGGGAGGGGGAACAGATACGCAGTATTTT.